The 9 T cell receptor beta chains below all came from one sample that was sequenced in a study of blood T cell repertoires in COVID-19. Here immunoSEQ multiplex PCR was the method, and the copy in TCRdb shows in-frame clones only, minus some. The data show about 220,000 clones, 80% seen once. The specimen was peripheral blood. The receptor source for this set is a human donor in a cohort sampled during active COVID-19.

The V call is TRBV6-2 or TRBV6-3, the J call TRBJ2-1, with 7 bases aligning to TRBD1. Trimming at V came to 3 bases and at J to 3 bases, leaving 5 bases not matched to a gene. Per germline, CDR1 MNHEY and CDR2 SVGEGT. The CDR3 is 15 residues long. The CDR3 is CASSYRQGDYNEQFF. DNA of the CDR3: TGTGCCAGCAGTTATCGGCAGGGGGACTACAATGAGCAGTTCTTC.

V gene TRBV21-1 combines with J gene TRBJ2-7; the table's D call of TRBD1 was not tested on the DNA. TRBV21-1 represents a pseudogene. This CDR3 has 15 amino acids. The CDR3 DNA sequence: TGTGCCAGCAGCAAACAGGGCTCGTTCTCCTACGAGCAGTACTTC. It translates to CASSKQGSFSYEQYF.

V usage is TRBV7-8 and J usage is TRBJ2-2, with TRBD2 matching over 10 bases. The CDR3 is made up of 16 amino acids. J was trimmed by 2 bases and V by 4 bases; bases with no gene match: 4. Per the germline V gene, CDR1 is SGHVS and CDR2 is FQNEAQ. The CDR3 sequence is CASSSRTSGNTGELFF. The CDR3 DNA follows: TGTGCCAGCAGCTCGAGGACTAGCGGAAACACCGGGGAGCTGTTTTTT.

Many counts were recorded for this clone. V is TRBV11-2 and J is TRBJ2-7, with a weak D call TRBD1 (5 bases). V was trimmed by 4 bases and J by 0 bases, leaving 13 bases between them. Germline values: CDR1 SGHAT, CDR2 FQNNGV. This CDR3 spans 15 amino acids. In DNA form, the CDR3 reads TGTGCCAGCAGCTACGGACAAGAGAGCTCCTACGAGCAGTACTTC. It is translated as CASSYGQESSYEQYF.

The gene calls are TRBV3-1 (or the pseudogene TRBV3-2) and TRBJ1-5; tentatively, D is TRBD1 (6 bases). The length of the CDR3 is 14 residues. V shed 1 base and J shed 2 bases, with 6 bases lying between them. Germline loops: CDR1 LGHDT, CDR2 YNNKEL (reference sequence). In DNA form, the CDR3 reads TGTGCCAGCAGCCAAGGGACAGGCAATCAGCCCCAGCATTTT. Protein sequence: CASSQGTGNQPQHF.

The rearrangement uses TRBV24-1 and TRBJ2-7, with D maybe TRBD1 (6 bases). Germline-derived CDR1 and CDR2 are KGHDR and SFDVKD. V was pared by 2 bases and J by 2 bases, with 12 bases between. The CDR3 has 15 residues. The CDR3 DNA reads TGTGCCACCAGTGATTCCCGGGACAATGCCTACGAGCAGTACTTC. It is translated as CATSDSRDNAYEQYF.

This clone was observed a few times. The chain has TRBV7-9 and TRBJ2-1, with D hard to call. Germline assignment: CDR1 SEHNR and CDR2 FQNEAQ (reference sequence). Trimming pared 5 bases from V and 9 bases from J, leaving 8 bases between. The CDR3 is 11 residues long. The chain's CDR3 is CASSLRFEQFF. In DNA form, the CDR3 reads TGTGCCAGCAGCCTCAGGTTTGAGCAGTTCTTC. Full variable domain (missing parts from reference TRBV7-9 and TRBJ2-1): DTGVSQNPRHKITKRGQNVTFRCDPISEHNRLYWYRQTLGQGPEFLTYFQNEAQLEKSRLLSDRFSAERPKGSFSTLEIQRTEQGDSAMYLCASSLRFEQFFGPGTRLTVL.

The chain's CDR3 is CASRREWDTEAFF. CDR3 in DNA: TGTGCCAGCAGGAGGGAGTGGGACACTGAAGCTTTCTTT. This chain connects TRBV5-8 to TRBJ1-1; D remains ambiguous. The germline gives CDR1 SGHTS, CDR2 YDEGEE. V was shortened by 5 bases and J by 3 bases, with 11 bases between the two germline ends. The CDR3 consists of 13 residues.

This clone was picked up one time. The chain recombines TRBV7-8 with TRBJ2-7; maybe TRBD1 (6 bases). The V and J ends lost 5 bases and 5 bases respectively, with 10 bases between them. Per germline, CDR1 SGHVS and CDR2 FQNEAQ. This CDR3 is 12 amino acids long. This CDR3 reads CASSPYRDEQYF. In DNA form, the CDR3 reads TGTGCCAGCAGCCCTTACAGGGACGAGCAGTACTTC. Combining the CDR3 with reference TRBV7-8 and TRBJ2-7 gives the whole variable domain GAGVSQSPRYKVAKRGQDVALRCDPISGHVSLFWYQQALGQGPEFLTYFQNEAQLDKSGLPSDRFFAERPEGSVSTLKIQRTQQEDSAVYLCASSPYRDEQYFGPGTRLTVT.